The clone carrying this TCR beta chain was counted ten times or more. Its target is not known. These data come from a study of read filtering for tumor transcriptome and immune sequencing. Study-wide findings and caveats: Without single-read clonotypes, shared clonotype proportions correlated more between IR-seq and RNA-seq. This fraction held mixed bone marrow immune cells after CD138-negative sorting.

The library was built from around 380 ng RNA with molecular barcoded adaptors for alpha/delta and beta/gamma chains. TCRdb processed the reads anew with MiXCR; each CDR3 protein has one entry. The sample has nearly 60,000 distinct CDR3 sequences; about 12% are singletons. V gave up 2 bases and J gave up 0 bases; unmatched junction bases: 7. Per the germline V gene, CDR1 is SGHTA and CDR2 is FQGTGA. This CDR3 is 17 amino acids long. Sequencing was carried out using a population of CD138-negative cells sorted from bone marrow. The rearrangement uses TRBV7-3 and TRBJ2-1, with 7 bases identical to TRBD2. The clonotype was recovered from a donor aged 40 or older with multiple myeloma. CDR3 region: CASSLGGTGGSYNEQFF. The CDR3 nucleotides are TGTGCCAGCAGCTTAGGGGGGACGGGGGGCTCCTACAATGAGCAGTTCTTC.